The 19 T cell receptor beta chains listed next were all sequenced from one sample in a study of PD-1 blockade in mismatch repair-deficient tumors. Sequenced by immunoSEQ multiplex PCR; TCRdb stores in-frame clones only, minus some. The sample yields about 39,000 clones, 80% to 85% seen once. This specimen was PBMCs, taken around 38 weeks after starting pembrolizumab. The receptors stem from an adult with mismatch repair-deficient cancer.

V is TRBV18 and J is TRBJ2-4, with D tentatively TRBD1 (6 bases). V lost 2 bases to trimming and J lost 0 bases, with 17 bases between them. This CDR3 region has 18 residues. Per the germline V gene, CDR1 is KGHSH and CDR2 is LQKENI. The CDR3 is CASSPWTVLVSAKNIQYF. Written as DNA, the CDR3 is TGTGCCAGCTCACCATGGACAGTACTTGTTTCAGCCAAAAACATTCAGTACTTC.

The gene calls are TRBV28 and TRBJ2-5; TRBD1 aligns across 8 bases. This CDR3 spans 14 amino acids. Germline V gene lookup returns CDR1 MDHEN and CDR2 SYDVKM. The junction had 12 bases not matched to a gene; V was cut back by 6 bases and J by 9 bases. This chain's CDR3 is CASRSGTGARAQYF. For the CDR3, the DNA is TGTGCCAGCAGATCCGGGACAGGCGCCAGGGCCCAGTACTTC.

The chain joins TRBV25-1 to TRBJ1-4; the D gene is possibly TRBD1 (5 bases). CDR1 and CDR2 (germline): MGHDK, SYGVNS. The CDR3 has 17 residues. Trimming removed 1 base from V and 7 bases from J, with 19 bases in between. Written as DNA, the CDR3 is TGTGCCAGCAGTGAATCGTTCTGGCAGGGCCGGTCTGAAAAACTGTTTTTT. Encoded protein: CASSESFWQGRSEKLFF.

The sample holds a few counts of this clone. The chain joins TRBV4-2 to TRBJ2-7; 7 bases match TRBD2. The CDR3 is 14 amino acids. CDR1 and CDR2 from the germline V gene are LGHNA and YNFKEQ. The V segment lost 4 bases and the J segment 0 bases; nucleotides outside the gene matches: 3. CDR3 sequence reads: CASSPRTSSYEQYF. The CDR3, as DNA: TGTGCCAGCAGCCCCCGGACTAGCTCCTACGAGCAGTACTTC.

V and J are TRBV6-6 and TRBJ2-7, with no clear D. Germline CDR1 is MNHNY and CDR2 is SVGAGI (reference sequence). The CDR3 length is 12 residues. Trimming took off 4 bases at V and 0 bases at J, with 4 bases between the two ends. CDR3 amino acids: CASSSSSYEQYF. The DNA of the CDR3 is TGTGCCAGCAGTTCGAGCTCCTACGAGCAGTACTTC.

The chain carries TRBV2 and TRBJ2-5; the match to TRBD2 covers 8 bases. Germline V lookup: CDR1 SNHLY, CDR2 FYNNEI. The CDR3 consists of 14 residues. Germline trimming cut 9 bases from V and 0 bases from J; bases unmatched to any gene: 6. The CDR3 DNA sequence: TGTGCCAGAAAGACTAGCGAATACCAAGAGACCCAGTACTTC. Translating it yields CARKTSEYQETQYF.

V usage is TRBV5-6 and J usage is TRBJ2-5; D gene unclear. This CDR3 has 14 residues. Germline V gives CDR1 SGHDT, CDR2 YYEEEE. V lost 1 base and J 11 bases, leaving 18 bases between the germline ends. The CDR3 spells CASSLTGPTNEQYF. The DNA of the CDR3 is TGTGCCAGCAGCTTGACTGGCCCTACTAATGAGCAGTACTTC.

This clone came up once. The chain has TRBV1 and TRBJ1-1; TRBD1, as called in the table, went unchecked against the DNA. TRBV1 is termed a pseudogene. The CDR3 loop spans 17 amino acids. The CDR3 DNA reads TGCACCAGCAGCCAAGCCAGAATCCGACAGCCGAACACTGAAGCTTTCTTT. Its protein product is CTSSQARIRQPNTEAFF.

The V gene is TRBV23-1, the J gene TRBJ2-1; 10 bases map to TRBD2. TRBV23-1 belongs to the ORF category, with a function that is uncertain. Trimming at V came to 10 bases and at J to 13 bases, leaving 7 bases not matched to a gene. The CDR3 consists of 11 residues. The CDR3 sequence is CAKREGILQFF. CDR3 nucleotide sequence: TGCGCCAAGCGGGAGGGGATCCTACAGTTCTTC.

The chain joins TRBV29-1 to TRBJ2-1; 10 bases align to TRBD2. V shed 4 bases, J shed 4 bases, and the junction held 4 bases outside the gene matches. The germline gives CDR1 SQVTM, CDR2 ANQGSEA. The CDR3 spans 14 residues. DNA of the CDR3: TGCAGCGTTGGACTAGCGGGCCTTTACAATGAGCAGTTCTTC. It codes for CSVGLAGLYNEQFF.

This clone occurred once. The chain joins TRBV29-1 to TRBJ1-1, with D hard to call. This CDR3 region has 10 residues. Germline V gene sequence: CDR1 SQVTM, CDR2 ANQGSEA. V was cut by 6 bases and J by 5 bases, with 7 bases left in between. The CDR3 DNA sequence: TGCAGCGTCTATTGGACTGAAGCTTTCTTT. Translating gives CSVYWTEAFF.

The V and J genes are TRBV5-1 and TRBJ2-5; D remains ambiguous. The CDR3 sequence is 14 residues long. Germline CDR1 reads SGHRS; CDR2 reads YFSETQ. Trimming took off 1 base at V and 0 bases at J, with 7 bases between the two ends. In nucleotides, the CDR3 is TGCGCCAGCAGCTTGTCTCCTAACCAAGAGACCCAGTACTTC. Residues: CASSLSPNQETQYF. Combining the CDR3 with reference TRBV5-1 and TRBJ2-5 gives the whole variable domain KAGVTQTPRYLIKTRGQQVTLSCSPISGHRSVSWYQQTPGQGLQFLFEYFSETQRNKGNFPGRFSGRQFSNSRSEMNVSTLELGDSALYLCASSLSPNQETQYFGPGTRLLVL.

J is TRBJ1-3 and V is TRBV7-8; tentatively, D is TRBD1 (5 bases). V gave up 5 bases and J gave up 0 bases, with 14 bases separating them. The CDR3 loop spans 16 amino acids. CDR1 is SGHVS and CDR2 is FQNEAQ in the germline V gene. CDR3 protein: CASSAPQASSGNTIYF. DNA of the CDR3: TGTGCCAGCAGCGCCCCACAGGCGAGCTCTGGAAACACCATATATTTT.

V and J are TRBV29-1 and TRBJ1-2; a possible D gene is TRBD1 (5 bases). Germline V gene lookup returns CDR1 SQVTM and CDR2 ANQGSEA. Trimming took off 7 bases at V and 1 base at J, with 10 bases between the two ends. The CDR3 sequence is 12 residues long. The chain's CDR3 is CSDYRHNYGYTF. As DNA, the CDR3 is TGCAGCGACTACAGGCATAACTATGGCTACACCTTC. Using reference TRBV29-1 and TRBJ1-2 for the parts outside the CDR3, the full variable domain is SAVISQKPSRDICQRGTSLTIQCQVDSQVTMMFWYRQQPGQSLTLIATANQGSEATYESGFVIDKFPISRPNLTFSTLTVSNMSPEDSSIYLCSDYRHNYGYTFGSGTRLTVV.

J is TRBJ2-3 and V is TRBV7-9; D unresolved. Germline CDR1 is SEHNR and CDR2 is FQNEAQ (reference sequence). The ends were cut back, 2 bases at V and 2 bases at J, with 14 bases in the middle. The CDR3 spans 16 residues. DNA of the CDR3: TGTGCCAGCAGCTTAAGCCTAGTGGTATCCACAGATACGCAGTATTTT. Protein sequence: CASSLSLVVSTDTQYF. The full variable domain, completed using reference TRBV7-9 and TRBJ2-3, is DTGVSQNPRHKITKRGQNVTFRCDPISEHNRLYWYRQTLGQGPEFLTYFQNEAQLEKSRLLSDRFSAERPKGSFSTLEIQRTEQGDSAMYLCASSLSLVVSTDTQYFGPGTRLTVL.

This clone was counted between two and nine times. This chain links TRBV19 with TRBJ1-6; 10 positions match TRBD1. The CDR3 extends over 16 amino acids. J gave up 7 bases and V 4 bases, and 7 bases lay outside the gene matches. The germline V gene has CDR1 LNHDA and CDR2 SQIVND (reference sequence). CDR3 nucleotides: TGTGCCAGTAGTACCCGGGACAGGGGATGGAATTCACCCCTCCACTTT. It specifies CASSTRDRGWNSPLHF. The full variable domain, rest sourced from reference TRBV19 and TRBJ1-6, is DGGITQSPKYLFRKEGQNVTLSCEQNLNHDAMYWYRQDPGQGLRLIYYSQIVNDFQKGDIAEGYSVSREKKESFPLTVTSAQKNPTAFYLCASSTRDRGWNSPLHFGNGTRLTVT.

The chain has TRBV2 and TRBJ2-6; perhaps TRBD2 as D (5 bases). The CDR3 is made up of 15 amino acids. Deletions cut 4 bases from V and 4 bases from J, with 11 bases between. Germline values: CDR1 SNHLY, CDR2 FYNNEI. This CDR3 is CASSAEEAGANVLTF. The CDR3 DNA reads TGTGCCAGCAGTGCGGAGGAGGCAGGGGCCAACGTCCTGACTTTC.

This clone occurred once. The CDR3 bases are TGTGCCAGCAGTTCATTAGCGGGAGGGCGCACAGATACGCAGTATTTT. Amino acids: CASSSLAGGRTDTQYF. The chain combines TRBV2 with TRBJ2-3; 11 bases line up with TRBD2. The length of the CDR3 is 16 residues. Per germline, CDR1 SNHLY and CDR2 FYNNEI. V was pared by 5 bases and J by 1 base, with 5 bases of the junction left unmatched. Based on the CDR3 plus reference TRBV2 and TRBJ2-3, the full variable domain is EPEVTQTPSHQVTQMGQEVILRCVPISNHLYFYWYRQILGQKVEFLVSFYNNEISEKSEIFDDQFSVERPDGSNFTLKIRSTKLEDSAMYFCASSSLAGGRTDTQYFGPGTRLTVL.

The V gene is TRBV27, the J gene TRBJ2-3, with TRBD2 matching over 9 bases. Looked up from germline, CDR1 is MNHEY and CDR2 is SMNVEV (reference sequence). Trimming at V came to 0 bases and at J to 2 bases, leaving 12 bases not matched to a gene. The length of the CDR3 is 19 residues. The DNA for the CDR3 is TGTGCCAGCAGTTTATCGATCTTGGGCGGGAGGGCCATCACAGATACGCAGTATTTT. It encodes CASSLSILGGRAITDTQYF.